This is a list of T cell receptor beta chains from one sample in a study of siplizumab effects on memory and regulatory T cells. These receptors' antigens are unknown. Here immunoSEQ multiplex PCR was the method, and the copy in TCRdb shows in-frame clones only, minus some. Altogether about 5,600 clones are present, 50% being singletons, with the ten largest covering approximately 83%. Sequencing used CFSE-low (dividing) CD8+ T cells sorted from an allogeneic mixed lymphocyte reaction. The receptors stem from a human donor in good health; the cells came from an allogeneic mixed lymphocyte reaction. Some clones in this sample may be carry-over from other donors' samples. CDR3s include the opening cysteine and the closing phenylalanine or tryptophan. A D gene is named only where the DNA matches it firmly. Not every row has a clone size; where given, it reads once, few, many or a size class.

clone size: .
V gene: TRBV27
D gene: TRBD2
J gene: TRBJ2-7
CDR3 protein: CASSLYLAGGPYEQYF
CDR3 DNA: TGTGCCAGCAGTTTATATCTAGCGGGAGGACCCTACGAGCAGTACTTC

clone size: .
V gene: TRBV7-2
D gene: TRBD2
J gene: TRBJ2-7
CDR3 protein: CASSTPGGETYEQYF
CDR3 DNA: TGTGCCAGCAGCACCCCGGGAGGCGAGACCTACGAGCAGTACTTC

clone size: .
V gene: TRBV7-9
D gene: .
J gene: TRBJ2-7
CDR3 protein: CASSETGPTYEQYF
CDR3 DNA: TGTGCCAGCAGCGAGACAGGACCGACCTACGAGCAGTACTTC

clone size: .
V gene: TRBV12-5
D gene: .
J gene: TRBJ2-3
CDR3 protein: CASGPTLGGTDTQYF
CDR3 DNA: TGTGCTAGTGGTCCCACACTGGGGGGCACAGATACGCAGTATTTT

clone size: medium-sized
V gene: TRBV7-9
D gene: TRBD1
J gene: TRBJ1-6
CDR3 protein: CASSLEVGTGNSPLHF
CDR3 DNA: TGTGCCAGCAGCTTAGAGGTCGGGACAGGGAATTCACCCCTCCACTTT

clone size: .
V gene: TRBV7-8
D gene: TRBD1
J gene: TRBJ2-1
CDR3 protein: CASSLGSGGIEQFF
CDR3 DNA: TGTGCCAGCAGCTTAGGTTCAGGGGGCATTGAGCAGTTCTTC

clone size: few
V gene: TRBV25-1
D gene: .
J gene: TRBJ1-5
CDR3 protein: CASSECVRGSNQPQHF
CDR3 DNA: TGTGCCAGCAGTGAATGTGTTCGAGGAAGCAATCAGCCCCAGCATTTT

clone size: .
V gene: TRBV6-5
D gene: .
J gene: TRBJ1-1
CDR3 protein: CASRPVDTEAFF
CDR3 DNA: TGTGCCAGCAGGCCAGTGGACACTGAAGCTTTCTTT

clone size: few
V gene: TRBV27
D gene: .
J gene: TRBJ2-3
CDR3 protein: CASSSQGLRTDTQYF
CDR3 DNA: TGTGCCAGCAGTTCCCAGGGGCTTCGCACAGATACGCAGTATTTT

clone size: .
V gene: TRBV4-1
D gene: TRBD2
J gene: TRBJ2-7
CDR3 protein: CASSQVPGTSGRAYEQYF
CDR3 DNA: TGCGCCAGCAGCCAAGTCCCCGGGACTAGCGGGAGGGCCTACGAGCAGTACTTC

clone size: .
V gene: TRBV5-5
D gene: TRBD2
J gene: TRBJ2-7
CDR3 protein: CASSLASGSSYEQYF
CDR3 DNA: TGTGCCAGCAGCTTGGCAAGCGGGAGTTCCTACGAGCAGTACTTC

clone size: .
V gene: TRBV5-1
D gene: .
J gene: TRBJ2-7
CDR3 protein: CASSDEVYSYEQYF
CDR3 DNA: TGCGCCAGCAGCGACGAGGTCTACTCCTACGAGCAGTACTTC

clone size: .
V gene: TRBV5-7
D gene: TRBD1
J gene: TRBJ2-7
CDR3 protein: CASSFRGNSYEQYF
CDR3 DNA: TGTGCCAGCAGCTTCAGGGGGAACTCCTACGAGCAGTACTTC

clone size: .
V gene: TRBV27
D gene: TRBD2
J gene: TRBJ2-1
CDR3 protein: CASSLSGTSGRGEQFF
CDR3 DNA: TGTGCCAGCAGTTTATCGGGGACTAGCGGGAGGGGTGAGCAGTTCTTC

clone size: .
V gene: TRBV6-6
D gene: .
J gene: TRBJ2-1
CDR3 protein: CASMSEQFF
CDR3 DNA: TGTGCCAGTATGAGTGAGCAGTTCTTC

clone size: .
V gene: TRBV6-1
D gene: TRBD1
J gene: TRBJ1-2
CDR3 protein: CASSRTGGRDGYTF
CDR3 DNA: TGTGCCAGCAGTCGGACAGGGGGCCGGGATGGCTACACCTTC